Listed here is a single T cell receptor (beta chain). Its antigen is unidentified. This entry belongs to a study of T cell responses to AZD1222 COVID-19 vaccine. Data came from immunoSEQ multiplex PCR; TCRdb stores just in-frame clones and leaves some out. The sample contains 140,000 to 150,000 clones, nearly 90% of which appear only once. Overall study results and limits: After the peak T cell response, and only then, were repertoires sampled. Spike-wide vaccine-associated CD4 TCRs dominated at 160-218 and 743-854. Clonal diversity was possibly underestimated, and the donors were mostly white British, with more females. Increased Spike-specific TCR breadth and depth were observed after two AZD1222 doses.

The clonotype comes from an adult in good health. This material consisted of peripheral blood, taken on day 0 of AZD1222 vaccination.

The CDR3 DNA reads TGTGCCAGCAGTCCGGCCGACAGGGAGGGAAACACCATATATTTT. This codes for CASSPADREGNTIYF. The chain joins TRBV28 to TRBJ1-3; 7 bases align to TRBD1. Germline CDR1 reads MDHEN; CDR2 reads SYDVKM. J was trimmed by 4 bases and V by 5 bases; bases with no gene match: 8. The CDR3 has 15 residues. Using reference TRBV28 and TRBJ1-3 for the parts outside the CDR3, the full variable domain is DVKVTQSSRYLVKRTGEKVFLECVQDMDHENMFWYRQDPGLGLRLIYFSYDVKMKEKGDIPEGYSVSREKKERFSLILESASTNQTSMYLCASSPADREGNTIYFGEGSWLTVV.